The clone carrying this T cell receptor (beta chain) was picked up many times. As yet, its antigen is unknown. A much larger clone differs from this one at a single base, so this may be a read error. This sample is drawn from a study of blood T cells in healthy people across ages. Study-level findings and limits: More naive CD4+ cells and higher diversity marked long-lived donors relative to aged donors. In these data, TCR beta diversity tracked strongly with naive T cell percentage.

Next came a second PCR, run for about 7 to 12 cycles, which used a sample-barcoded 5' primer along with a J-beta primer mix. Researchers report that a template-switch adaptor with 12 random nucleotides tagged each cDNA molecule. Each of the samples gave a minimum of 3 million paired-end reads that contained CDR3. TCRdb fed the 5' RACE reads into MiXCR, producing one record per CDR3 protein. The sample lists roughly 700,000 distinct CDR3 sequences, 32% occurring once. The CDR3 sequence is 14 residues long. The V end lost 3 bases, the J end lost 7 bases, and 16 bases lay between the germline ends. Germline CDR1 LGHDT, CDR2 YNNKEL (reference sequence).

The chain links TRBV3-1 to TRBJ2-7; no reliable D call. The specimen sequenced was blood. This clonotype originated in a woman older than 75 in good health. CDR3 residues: CASSHAVTYNEQYF. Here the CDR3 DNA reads TGTGCCAGCAGCCACGCCGTTACCTACAATGAGCAGTACTTC.